This note documents a single TCR beta chain sequence. Its specificity is unknown. Participants comprised healthy donors of bone marrow. The data originate from a study of cytomegalovirus exposure and HLA in healthy donors. Study observations and caveats: The productive fraction for most TCR beta V segments was about 87% or about 30% in an earlier analysis.

The germline CDR1 and CDR2 sequences are SGHTS and YDEGEE. With V trimmed by 4 bases and J by 3 bases, 6 bases remained unmatched. This CDR3 spans 15 amino acids. The PCR employed 60 Vbeta primers together with 13 Jbeta primers. TCRdb keeps only in-frame clones here, not all; method: immunoSEQ multiplex PCR. This repertoire includes approximately 110,000 clones. The origin of this receptor is a man younger than 35 in good health and CMV-seronegative. Sequenced input: PBMCs. The chain employs TRBV5-8 and TRBJ1-4; 7 positions match TRBD1. As DNA, the CDR3 is TGTGCCAGCAGCCAGGGGCAGGGGGCTAATGAAAAACTGTTTTTT. As protein: CASSQGQGANEKLFF.